The clone carrying this T cell receptor (beta chain) has just a few counts. The CDR3 spans 13 residues. The V end lost 6 bases, the J end lost 4 bases, and 12 bases lay between the germline ends. Constant-region reverse primers amplified full-length variable regions, followed by semi-nested Nested Universal Primer A PCR. Each CDR3 protein is one row after TCRdb ran MiXCR on the 5' RACE reads. The table records roughly 52,000 distinct CDR3 sequences, more than 15% of them present only once. The chain combines TRBV12-3 or TRBV12-4 with TRBJ2-5; D is unresolved. The clonotype comes from a female donor with breast cancer. The material sequenced was naive CD4+ T cells sorted from blood. As for subset: naive CD4+ T cells, CD4+CD45RA+CD25-. The CDR3 sequence is CASRGSALETQYF. CDR3 coding DNA: TGTGCCAGCAGAGGTTCAGCGCTAGAGACCCAGTACTTC.